One sample yielded the 29 T cell receptor beta chains listed below, sequenced in a study of OX40 agonist ivuxolimab in advanced cancers. Here immunoSEQ multiplex PCR was the method, and the copy in TCRdb shows in-frame clones only, minus some. Here the sample spans tens of thousands of clones, roughly 82% being singletons. The sequenced sample was CD4+ or CD8+ T cells sorted from blood, obtained in a trial of the OX40 agonist ivuxolimab. The origin of the receptors is an adult with an advanced solid tumor such as melanoma, head and neck, liver or kidney cancer.

The genes are TRBV6-5 and TRBJ1-2; D unresolved. The V gene's germline CDR1 is MNHEY and CDR2 SVGAGI. V was cut by 10 bases and J by 4 bases, with 16 bases left in between. The CDR3 is 13 residues long. CDR3 sequence (DNA): TGTGCCACCTTTGACACGGGCGCCTATGGCTACACCTTC. It translates to CATFDTGAYGYTF.

The chain recombines TRBV4-3 with TRBJ1-5; D is ambiguous. This CDR3 has 16 residues. Germline V CDR1 and CDR2: LGHNA, YSLEER. The ends were cut back, 0 bases at V and 4 bases at J, with 13 bases in the middle. Written as DNA, the CDR3 is TGCGCCAGCAGCCAAGATGCCCTGGCCATTAATCAGCCCCAGCATTTT. Translated: CASSQDALAINQPQHF.

This chain connects TRBV7-3 to TRBJ1-6; a possible D gene is TRBD1 (5 bases). Looked up from germline, CDR1 is SGHTA and CDR2 is FQGTGA. Trimming took 5 bases from V and 7 from J, leaving 9 bases between them. The CDR3 sequence is 13 residues long. CDR3 protein: CASSPGTNSPLHF. The CDR3 nucleotides read TGTGCCAGCAGCCCGGGGACGAATTCACCCCTCCACTTT.

This rearrangement joins TRBV6-1 to TRBJ2-5, with D tentatively TRBD1 (5 bases). V was trimmed by 2 bases and J by 5 bases, leaving 9 bases between them. Looked up from germline, CDR1 is MNHNS and CDR2 is SASEGT. This CDR3 has 13 residues. The chain's CDR3 is CASSEQGFETQYF. Here the CDR3 DNA reads TGTGCCAGCAGTGAACAGGGATTTGAGACCCAGTACTTC.

The V and J genes are TRBV18 and TRBJ2-3; D is perhaps TRBD1 (5 bases). Germline assignment: CDR1 KGHSH and CDR2 LQKENI. This CDR3 spans 16 amino acids. The V and J ends lost 0 bases and 1 base respectively, with 11 bases between them. As DNA, the CDR3 is TGTGCCAGCTCACCACCGTCAGGGTTGGGCACAGATACGCAGTATTTT. Its translation is CASSPPSGLGTDTQYF.

The V call is TRBV27, the J call TRBJ2-7; perhaps TRBD1 as D (6 bases). Trimming left V 7 bases short and J 3 bases short, with 19 bases between. Germline V CDR1 and CDR2: MNHEY, SMNVEV (reference sequence). CDR3 size: 15 residues. This CDR3 is CASTDSGTNNYEQYF. The CDR3 DNA sequence: TGTGCCAGCACCGACTCCGGGACAAATAACTACGAGCAGTACTTC.

The chain combines TRBV4-2 with TRBJ1-1, with D maybe TRBD1 (5 bases). This CDR3 spans 14 amino acids. Germline V gives CDR1 LGHNA, CDR2 YNFKEQ. V was shortened by 5 bases and J by 5 bases, with 15 bases between the two germline ends. CDR3 residues: CASSASTWGTEAFF. The CDR3 nucleotides read TGTGCCAGCAGCGCCTCGACCTGGGGGACTGAAGCTTTCTTT.

V gene TRBV5-4 combines with J gene TRBJ2-2; D is uncertain. Trimming pared 0 bases from V and 4 bases from J, leaving 10 bases between. Germline V gene lookup returns CDR1 SGHNT and CDR2 YYREEE (reference sequence). The CDR3 runs to 15 residues. The CDR3 protein is CASSLAYMSTGELFF. The CDR3 DNA sequence: TGTGCCAGCAGCTTGGCCTATATGTCCACCGGGGAGCTGTTTTTT.

The chain couples TRBV28 to TRBJ1-1, with D uncertain. Germline values: CDR1 MDHEN, CDR2 SYDVKM. The CDR3 loop spans 13 amino acids. Trimming removed 5 bases at V and 3 bases at J, with 10 bases between. The CDR3 DNA is TGTGCCAGCAGTGCTCAGGTGCACACTGAAGCTTTCTTT. This encodes CASSAQVHTEAFF.

The CDR3 is CASSLRDGNSPLHF. CDR3 bases: TGTGCCAGCAGCCTCAGGGACGGTAATTCACCCCTCCACTTT. The chain links TRBV14 to TRBJ1-6, with a tentative D call TRBD1 (5 bases). Germline-derived CDR1 and CDR2 are SGHDN and FVKESK. This CDR3 comprises 14 residues. The V end lost 4 bases, the J end lost 6 bases, and 10 bases lay between the germline ends.

The chain uses TRBV7-3 and TRBJ2-2; the D is unclear. There are 15 residues in the CDR3. CDR1 and CDR2 (germline): SGHTA, FQGTGA. The V end lost 4 bases, the J end lost 5 bases, and 14 bases lay between the germline ends. The CDR3 reads CASSSEVQWTGELFF. The DNA for the CDR3 is TGTGCCAGCAGCTCCGAGGTCCAGTGGACCGGGGAGCTGTTTTTT.

V gene TRBV6-1 combines with J gene TRBJ2-2; no firm D call. Trimming took off 6 bases at V and 7 bases at J, with 12 bases between the two ends. The CDR3 contains 13 residues. Germline V gene data show CDR1 as MNHNS and CDR2 as SASEGT. The CDR3 nucleotides are TGTGCCAGCAGACTAACATTTGGCGGGGAGCTGTTTTTT. Encoded protein: CASRLTFGGELFF.

The chain joins TRBV6-5 to TRBJ1-5, with TRBD1 matching over 9 bases. Trimming removed 8 bases from V and 3 bases from J; junction bases left unmatched: 5. There are 14 residues in the CDR3. Germline V CDR1 and CDR2: MNHEY, SVGAGI. CDR3 sequence: CASSLQGANQPQHF. The CDR3 DNA follows: TGTGCCAGCTCATTACAGGGGGCCAATCAGCCCCAGCATTTT.

The chain couples TRBV11-3 to TRBJ2-1, with D possibly TRBD1 on 6 matching bases. Germline V lookup: CDR1 SGHNT, CDR2 YENEEA. The CDR3 extends over 13 amino acids. Trimming stripped 0 bases from V and 7 bases from J, with 7 bases between. CDR3 DNA: TGTGCCAGCAGCTTAGAGACAGGTAATGAGCAGTTCTTC. As protein: CASSLETGNEQFF.

The chain links TRBV2 to TRBJ1-4; TRBD1 aligns across 7 bases. V lost 7 bases, J lost 8 bases, and 10 bases stayed unmatched. This CDR3 is 14 amino acids long. Germline CDR1 SNHLY, CDR2 FYNNEI. DNA for the CDR3: TGTGCCAGCACCGTAACAGGGGTGCACGAAAAACTGTTTTTT. It translates to CASTVTGVHEKLFF.

As DNA, the CDR3 is TGTGCCAGCTCACCTGGACAGGGGCCCCCGAACACTGAAGCTTTCTTT. This gives the protein CASSPGQGPPNTEAFF. This rearrangement joins TRBV18 to TRBJ1-1; 9 bases line up with TRBD1. V gave up 3 bases and J gave up 1 base; unmatched junction bases: 6. The CDR3 runs to 16 residues. Germline-derived CDR1 and CDR2 are KGHSH and LQKENI.

J is TRBJ2-3 and V is TRBV6-5; the D gene is possibly TRBD2 (5 bases). Trimming removed 0 bases at V and 2 bases at J, with 12 bases between. CDR3 length: 16 residues. Germline-derived CDR1 and CDR2 are MNHEY and SVGAGI. The CDR3 DNA follows: TGTGCCAGCAGTTACTCCGGAGCGGAGGTCACAGATACGCAGTATTTT. It codes for CASSYSGAEVTDTQYF.

The J gene is TRBJ2-5, the V gene TRBV6-1, with TRBD2 as a possible D gene (5 bases). The CDR3 has 14 residues. Germline-derived CDR1 and CDR2 are MNHNS and SASEGT. Trimming took off 5 bases at V and 3 bases at J, with 13 bases between the two ends. The CDR3 region is CASSRGNIEETQYF. In nucleotides, the CDR3 is TGTGCCAGCAGTAGAGGGAATATTGAAGAGACCCAGTACTTC.

This sequence joins TRBV7-2 and TRBJ1-5, with a tentative D call TRBD1 (5 bases). The germline gives CDR1 SGHTA, CDR2 FQGNSA. V was clipped by 6 bases and J by 0 bases, with 18 bases between them. The CDR3 contains 17 residues. CDR3 coding DNA: TGTGCCAGCAGTTACGGACAAGCCGCCCATAGCAATCAGCCCCAGCATTTT. Translating gives CASSYGQAAHSNQPQHF.

This sequence joins TRBV11-3 and TRBJ1-1; 10 positions agree with TRBD1. Germline V gene lookup returns CDR1 SGHNT and CDR2 YENEEA. There are 14 residues in the CDR3. V shed 2 bases, J shed 7 bases, and the junction held 4 bases outside the gene matches. CDR3 amino acids: CASSLSWTGGEAFF. The CDR3 coding sequence is TGTGCCAGCAGCTTATCGTGGACAGGGGGTGAAGCTTTCTTT. Looking up the rest from reference TRBV11-3 and TRBJ1-1 gives the full variable domain: EAGVVQSPRYKIIEKKQPVAFWCNPISGHNTLYWYLQNLGQGPELLIRYENEEAVDDSQLPKDRFSAERLKGVDSTLKIQPAELGDSAVYLCASSLSWTGGEAFFGQGTRLTVV.

The V call is TRBV7-3, the J call TRBJ2-1, with TRBD2 identical over 11 bases. This CDR3 region has 16 residues. CDR1 is SGHTA, CDR2 FQGTGA, per germline. V dropped 1 base and J dropped 8; count of bases not matched to a gene: 7. This CDR3 is CASSLIVAGGLHEQFF. The CDR3 region has the DNA TGTGCCAGCAGCTTAATTGTAGCGGGGGGGCTCCATGAGCAGTTCTTC.

The V gene is TRBV7-9, the J gene TRBJ2-2; possible D gene TRBD1, 5 bases. Trimming stripped 7 bases from V and 7 bases from J, with 13 bases between. CDR1 SEHNR and CDR2 FQNEAQ come from the germline V gene (reference sequence). This CDR3 is 13 amino acids long. CDR3 amino acids: CASTVGQIGELFF. CDR3 DNA: TGTGCCAGCACCGTGGGGCAGATCGGGGAGCTGTTTTTT.

The chain has TRBV28 and TRBJ1-4; 9 bases match TRBD1. The J segment lost 4 bases and the V segment lost 7 bases, leaving 1 base of the junction unmatched. CDR1 and CDR2 from the germline V gene are MDHEN and SYDVKM. This CDR3 region has 13 residues. CDR3 bases: TGTGCCAGCAAGACAGGGGGTAATGAAAAACTGTTTTTT. Protein: CASKTGGNEKLFF.

This clone appeared a few times. The V call is TRBV2, the J call TRBJ2-7; 7 bases are shared with TRBD1. Per the germline V gene, CDR1 is SNHLY and CDR2 is FYNNEI. Unmatched junction bases numbered 9, after V lost 6 bases and J lost 13 bases. This CDR3 contains 11 residues. The CDR3 region is CASSARDSVYF. The CDR3 bases are TGTGCCAGCAGCGCCCGGGACAGCGTATACTTC.

V and J are TRBV27 and TRBJ2-3, with 11 bases fitting TRBD2. V lost 6 bases and J lost 4; bases outside the gene matches: 6. The CDR3 length is 15 residues. The germline gives CDR1 MNHEY, CDR2 SMNVEV (reference sequence). As DNA, the CDR3 is TGTGCCAGCAGCCCTAGCGGGAGGACACCAGATACGCAGTATTTT. Translation: CASSPSGRTPDTQYF.

The genes are TRBV27 and TRBJ2-3; D gene ambiguous. Per the germline V gene, CDR1 is MNHEY and CDR2 is SMNVEV (reference sequence). V was pared by 6 bases and J by 1 base, with 2 bases between. This CDR3 comprises 11 residues. This CDR3 is CASRRTDTQYF. Here the CDR3 DNA reads TGTGCCAGCAGACGCACAGATACGCAGTATTTT.

V is TRBV14 and J is TRBJ2-1; no definite D call. There are 12 residues in the CDR3. The germline gives CDR1 SGHDN, CDR2 FVKESK. Trimming removed 1 base at V and 6 bases at J, with 4 bases between. DNA for the CDR3: TGTGCCAGCAGCCAAGTCAGCAATGAGCAGTTCTTC. Encoded protein: CASSQVSNEQFF.

This clone was recorded once. The chain recombines TRBV19 with TRBJ2-6; D may be TRBD2 (5 bases). V was shortened by 7 bases and J by 2 bases, with 9 bases between the two germline ends. The V gene's germline CDR1 is LNHDA and CDR2 SQIVND (reference sequence). The CDR3 sequence is 14 residues long. The CDR3 here is CASKEATGANVLTF. For the CDR3, the DNA is TGTGCCAGTAAGGAGGCGACTGGGGCCAACGTCCTGACTTTC.

The rearrangement links TRBV19 to TRBJ2-1, with 10 bases identical to TRBD2. The V gene end was trimmed by 5 bases and the J gene end by 5 bases; junction bases not matched to a gene: 3. Germline values: CDR1 LNHDA, CDR2 SQIVND (reference sequence). This CDR3 is built from 14 residues. The chain's CDR3 is CASSGLAVNNEQFF. The DNA of the CDR3 is TGTGCCAGTAGTGGACTAGCGGTTAACAATGAGCAGTTCTTC.